Listed here are 13 T cell receptor beta chains from one sample, sequenced in a study of monozygotic twins with inflammatory bowel disease. TCRdb reprocessed the 5' RACE reads, keeping one entry per CDR3 protein, no DNA. The sample table includes about 200,000 distinct CDR3 sequences. The specimen was blood. The source of these receptors is a human donor with ulcerative colitis or Crohn's disease, or a healthy co-twin of an affected twin (not recorded which).

The CDR3 sequence is CASSPISITLGELKTEAFF. The chain combines TRBV18 with TRBJ1-1; TCRdb selects TRBD1, and the lack of DNA leaves this call unchecked. This CDR3 has 19 amino acids. Looked up from germline, CDR1 is KGHSH and CDR2 is LQKENI.

The rearrangement joins TRBV5-1 to TRBJ1-6. The CDR3 sequence is 13 residues long. The germline V gene has CDR1 SGHRS and CDR2 YFSETQ. The CDR3 reads CASSSEYNSPLHF.

The CDR3 here is CASSIGLVRGNEQFF. The chain has TRBV19 and TRBJ2-1; the D gene TCRdb calls, TRBD2, cannot be checked with no DNA. CDR1 is LNHDA, CDR2 SQIVND, per germline (reference sequence). CDR3 length equals 15 residues.

The chain carries TRBV28 and TRBJ1-2; TCRdb designates TRBD1, a call that cannot be tested without DNA. The CDR3 is made up of 17 amino acids. Germline assignment: CDR1 MDHEN and CDR2 SYDVKM. CDR3 protein: CASSFPPVFGGNYGYTF.

The gene calls are TRBV5-6 and TRBJ2-2. Germline values: CDR1 SGHDT, CDR2 YYEEEE. The CDR3 has 15 residues. CDR3 amino acids: CASSLYKVNTGELCF.

CDR3 amino acids: CASSLLAGGRNEQFF. The genes are TRBV12-3 or TRBV12-4 and TRBJ2-1; TCRdb indicates TRBD2, and absent DNA this call remains unverified. The CDR3 has 15 residues.

J is TRBJ2-7 and V is TRBV5-1; TCRdb picks TRBD1, but there is no DNA to check that call. Germline V CDR1 and CDR2: SGHRS, YFSETQ. This CDR3 region has 16 residues. CDR3 sequence reads: CASSLTGSGQSYEQYF.

V and J are TRBV7-9 and TRBJ1-4. This CDR3 spans 15 amino acids. The germline CDR1 and CDR2 sequences are SEHNR and FQNEAQ (reference sequence). The CDR3 loop is CASSLGDGNNEKLFF.

V is TRBV5-1 and J is TRBJ1-6. The CDR3 is 14 amino acids. Germline CDR1 is SGHRS and CDR2 is YFSETQ. CDR3 sequence: CASSPGLINSPLHF. Together with reference TRBV5-1 and TRBJ1-6, the CDR3 gives the full variable domain: KAGVTQTPRYLIKTRGQQVTLSCSPISGHRSVSWYQQTPGQGLQFLFEYFSETQRNKGNFPGRFSGRQFSNSRSEMNVSTLELGDSALYLCASSPGLINSPLHFGNGTRLTVT.

The chain is built from TRBV20-1 and TRBJ1-6; TCRdb's D gene call, TRBD1, goes unchecked for lack of DNA. The CDR3 consists of 12 residues. Germline V gene sequence: CDR1 DFQATT, CDR2 SNEGSKA (reference sequence). CDR3 sequence reads: CSASDSPSPLHF.

The gene calls are TRBV6-1 and TRBJ2-7; TCRdb indicates TRBD1, and absent DNA this call remains unverified. The CDR3 runs 16 residues. Germline values: CDR1 MNHNS, CDR2 SASEGT. CDR3 region: CASSQDQGSGFYEQYF.

The chain is built from TRBV4-1 and TRBJ1-5. The CDR3 loop spans 16 amino acids. Germline CDR1 reads MGHRA; CDR2 reads YSYEKL. The CDR3 is CASSVSERGSNQPQHF.

The genes are TRBV20-1 and TRBJ2-6. The germline V gene has CDR1 DFQATT and CDR2 SNEGSKA (reference sequence). The CDR3 totals 14 residues. CDR3 in amino acids: CSATKDPGANVLTF.